The sequence of this T cell receptor beta chain was determined in a study of shared clonotypes between healthy human individuals (dated by TCRdb to about 2020). For the study in its entirety: The cohort included three men and a couple of women between 18 and 49 years of age. Different laboratories and diverse techniques were used to prepare libraries and sequence TCR repertoires, to increase sequencing depth and limit assay-specific biases. For each donor, CD4 naive and CD4 memory were each given three plates, CD8 naive was given two plates, and CD8 memory was given one plate. Each donor's leukapheresis produced roughly between roughly 0.85 and 9.5 billion PBMCs. To estimate repertoire size and how much clonotype sharing occurs between individuals, the study deeply sequenced the blood TCR repertoires of five or six healthy adults. Broad study findings and their caveats: Based on pairwise subsampling, the degree of clonotype sharing among donors was expected to be affected by sequencing depth. Sampling was restricted to blood, and TCR repertoires in tissue are likely to differ from TCR repertoires in blood. Larger estimated clonotype richness was generally found for naive subsets than for memory subsets. Sharing across several donors was observed for about 4.8% of naive CD4, about 4% of naive CD8, 2.3% of memory CD4, and about 0.4% of memory CD8 clonotypes. Even with the large sequencing depth, rarefaction of the sorted-subset datasets indicated that sequencing was incomplete. Compared with non-shared clonotypes, clonotypes shared by all four sorted-subset donors had higher generation probabilities. Because the study included only a small number of donors, the genetic and exposure-history diversity represented was limited.

CD8 naive samples were CD45RO-negative cells positively selected for CCR7, giving a CD45RA+CCR7+ population that excluded TemRA cells. Donors were healthy HIV-negative adults with no recently reported acute infections or vaccinations. Only Caucasian adults living in Nashville, Tennessee, USA were represented among the donors. Blood was obtained by leukapheresis, after which PBMCs were separated by Ficoll-Histopaque density gradient centrifugation and cryopreserved in liquid nitrogen vapor phase. Analytical flow cytometry was used to check the purity and quantity of every magnetically sorted T cell population. Genomic DNA was isolated from each sorted fraction and quantified by UV absorbance on a Nanodrop 2000c. About this clone itself: No antigen is known for it. No base quality information exists; no much larger clone differs at one position.

The CDR3, from cysteine to phenylalanine, totals 14 residues. Only CDR3 DNA remains: 42 bases, in frame from the first base. From a lookup of the germline V gene, CDR1 and CDR2 are SGDLS and YYNGEE. Trimming takes 4 bases from V and 0 bases from J, and the germline ends sit 11 bases apart. Using the deep immunoSEQ assay, TCR CDR3 regions were amplified from genomic DNA by multiplex PCR. Genomic DNA extracted from each cell subset was distributed evenly over all wells of several immunoSEQ 96-well plates, and each plate served as one replicate. For sorted subsets, each replicate PCR was loaded with around 200 ng genomic DNA, equivalent to 32,000 or so T cell genomes. Purified libraries were measured with a Qubit 3.0 fluorometer, size-checked on a Bioanalyzer 2100, and measured again with the KAPA Library Quantification kit. Every immunoSEQ 96-well plate was sequenced on a separate single-read 150-cycle Illumina NextSeq 550 flow cell. In the paper's pipeline: Because only junctional sequences without quality scores were contained in the immunoSEQ output, filtering matching that applied to full-length reads could not be performed. To assign V/J genes and CDR3, sequences were annotated using PyIR, a Python wrapper for IgBLAST v1.9, with IMGT germline references. Any read was removed if the V/J assignment was weak (E-value above 1e-6), the CDR3 was missing, or the read contained stop codons, out-of-frame junctions, or ambiguous translated residues. V3J clonotypes were defined as sequences sharing the same inferred V gene, J gene, and CDR3 amino acid sequence. Percentage overlap between repertoires was calculated by dividing the number of shared unique clonotypes by the size of the smaller repertoire. Repertoire richness was assessed with RTK rarefaction, the Chao1 estimator, and Recon v2.1 estimates of unobserved clonotypes. OLGA was used to compute generation probabilities for all TCRbeta clonotypes that the gDNA method yielded from several donors. TCRdb limited this immuneACCESS table to in-frame rearrangements with V and J called. A share of clones is missing; checked studies link under half to unresolved V genes, and the rest is unexplained. V, J and clone size are those of that table, while D and trimming were read from the DNA. This sample comprises approximately 740,000 clones, 80% to 95% of them detected only once. Of the sample, about 25% is held by the ten largest clones.

This sequence uses TRBV9 and TRBJ2-7; the best D guess is TRBD1, with 6 bases matching. Sequencing was performed on naive CD8+ T cells sorted from blood. Sample cell subset or site, as interpreted from the label and publication: CD45RA+CCR7+. This clonotype was obtained from a man between 25 and 39 years old in good health. The nucleotide sequence reads as follows: TGTGCCAGCAGCTGGACAGCGAGCTCCTACGAGCAGTACTTC. Its translation is CASSWTASSYEQYF.